This T cell receptor beta chain emerged from a study of control samples from healthy donors and cancer patients. Sequencing was performed with immunoSEQ multiplex PCR; in TCRdb, only in-frame clones are kept and a portion is missing. The sample yields more than 120,000 clones, 80% to 95% seen once. V dropped 2 bases and J dropped 5 bases, with 17 bases sitting between them. This CDR3 is 16 amino acids long. Per germline, CDR1 ENHRY and CDR2 SYGVKD. The chain is built from TRBV10-3 and TRBJ2-3; D is perhaps TRBD2 (6 bases). The source material was blood. The receptor was derived from a man aged 30 to 45 in good health. CDR3 protein: CAISERGKVIVDTQYF. CDR3 in DNA: TGTGCCATCAGTGAGCGGGGGAAGGTAATAGTAGATACGCAGTATTTT.